The clone carrying this TCR beta chain was observed a handful of times. Antigen: not known. Some clones are missing from TCRdb's copy, which holds only in-frame ones; the method was immunoSEQ multiplex PCR. Found here are some 5,000 clones, no singletons; the ten largest cover under 30%. V shed 0 bases and J 5 bases; nucleotides not matched to a gene: 9. Germline V gives CDR1 SGHTA, CDR2 FQGNSA. This CDR3 is 18 amino acids long. Cyclophosphamide on days +3 and +4 followed busulfan-fludarabine conditioning and a marrow graft. The data are from a study of T cells after posttransplantation cyclophosphamide. Findings and caveats of the study: TRB overlap between skin or GI tissue T cells and blood was limited. After PTCy, TRB diversity resembled that of CNI/methotrexate controls.

V and J are TRBV7-2 and TRBJ2-5; 13 bases are shared with TRBD2. The sequence was obtained from a male patient aged 55-69 years who received an allogeneic stem cell transplant from a related donor, was CMV-positive, and had no GVHD. T cells may partly derive from the graft donor. The source material was PBMCs, sampled after allogeneic stem cell transplant with posttransplant cyclophosphamide. The CDR3 is CASSLAQTSGGLWETQYF. The CDR3 DNA reads TGTGCCAGCAGCTTAGCGCAGACTAGCGGGGGGTTATGGGAGACCCAGTACTTC.